The 27 T cell receptor beta chains reported below all come from one sample, sequenced in a study of T cells after yellow fever vaccination. From the 5' RACE reads, TCRdb called clonotypes with MiXCR, one entry per CDR3 protein. The sample includes approximately 510,000 distinct CDR3 sequences, roughly a fifth of them seen just once. The sequenced sample was PBMCs, obtained approximately 22 days after the first yellow fever vaccination. These receptors all stem from a man between 18 and 29 years old who received the YFV17D yellow fever vaccine.

The chain is built from TRBV5-1 and TRBJ2-5; D not certain. Trimming took off 5 bases at V and 2 bases at J, with 13 bases between the two ends. Germline assignment: CDR1 SGHRS and CDR2 YFSETQ. The CDR3 covers 14 residues. In nucleotides, the CDR3 is TGCGCCAGCAGTGTCGGCAAAATTCAAGAGACCCAGTACTTC. Translated: CASSVGKIQETQYF.

This sequence joins TRBV5-4 and TRBJ2-1; no firm D call. Germline V gene lookup returns CDR1 SGHNT and CDR2 YYREEE (reference sequence). The CDR3 contains 15 residues. The germline V and J ends were trimmed by 5 bases and 0 bases, with 12 bases remaining between them. The CDR3 DNA follows: TGTGCCAGCAGTTCGACTCCGAGCTCCTACAATGAGCAGTTCTTC. Protein sequence: CASSSTPSSYNEQFF.

The table lists this clonotype with a few counts. DNA for the CDR3: TGCGCCAGCAGCTTGGGTCCAATCCGGGACAGTTCCCAGGGGACCGGGGAGCTGTTTTTT. Translating it yields CASSLGPIRDSSQGTGELFF. The V gene is TRBV5-1, the J gene TRBJ2-2, with 7 bases identical to TRBD1. This CDR3 is 20 amino acids long. Germline V gene sequence: CDR1 SGHRS, CDR2 YFSETQ. V shed 0 bases and J 5 bases; nucleotides not matched to a gene: 19.

The rearrangement links TRBV5-1 to TRBJ2-2; TRBD2 might be the D (5 bases). The germline V gene has CDR1 SGHRS and CDR2 YFSETQ. The CDR3 loop spans 15 amino acids. The germline V and J ends were trimmed by 4 bases and 3 bases, with 13 bases remaining between them. For the CDR3, the DNA is TGCGCCAGCAGCGTGAGGGCAAGGGACACCGGGGAGCTGTTTTTT. Translation: CASSVRARDTGELFF.

This chain connects TRBV15 to TRBJ2-7, with 9 bases matching TRBD1. The CDR3 runs 15 residues. With V trimmed by 4 bases and J by 0 bases, 4 bases remained unmatched. Germline CDR1 LNHNV, CDR2 YYDKDF (reference sequence). CDR3 coding DNA: TGTGCCACCAGCAAAAACAGGGGGCTCTCCTACGAGCAGTACGTC. The encoded protein is CATSKNRGLSYEQYV.

The table lists this clonotype with a few counts. The rearrangement joins TRBV12-3 or TRBV12-4 to TRBJ1-5, with D unclear. V shed 2 bases and J shed 6 bases, with 5 bases lying between them. The CDR3 is made up of 12 amino acids. The CDR3 DNA sequence: TGTGCCAGCAGTTTATGGTCTCAGCCCCAGCATTTT. Translated, it gives CASSLWSQPQHF.

The table lists this clonotype with a few counts. The rearrangement links TRBV9 to TRBJ2-1; 9 bases agree with TRBD1. This CDR3 has 15 residues. Looked up from germline, CDR1 is SGDLS and CDR2 is YYNGEE. Losses at the gene ends were 4 bases for V and 8 bases for J; bases not matched to a gene: 10. The CDR3 DNA is TGTGCCAGCAGCCAAGGGACAGGGCAAGTTTATGAGCAGTTCTTC. Translation gives CASSQGTGQVYEQFF. Based on the CDR3 plus reference TRBV9 and TRBJ2-1, the full variable domain is DSGVTQTPKHLITATGQRVTLRCSPRSGDLSVYWYQQSLDQGLQFLIQYYNGEERAKGNILERFSAQQFPDLHSELNLSSLELGDSALYFCASSQGTGQVYEQFFGPGTRLTVL.

The chain uses TRBV12-3 or TRBV12-4 and TRBJ1-5; D remains ambiguous. The V end was cut by 6 bases, the J end by 4 bases, with 10 bases between. This CDR3 has 13 amino acids. The CDR3 here is CASSSGVNQPQHF. For the CDR3, the DNA is TGTGCCAGCAGCTCAGGTGTGAATCAGCCCCAGCATTTT.

This clonotype was seen at least ten times. This rearrangement joins TRBV7-2 to TRBJ2-2; 10 nucleotides agree with TRBD1. Germline V gene data show CDR1 as SGHTA and CDR2 as FQGNSA. The CDR3 spans 15 residues. V was clipped by 5 bases and J by 7 bases; unmatched bases: 7. The chain's CDR3 is CASSTRGQGHGELFF. CDR3 DNA sequence: TGTGCCAGCAGCACCAGGGGACAGGGGCACGGGGAGCTGTTTTTT.

Many counts were recorded for this clonotype. The chain recombines TRBV7-2 with TRBJ1-1; 7 positions agree with TRBD1. CDR3 size: 14 residues. The V and J ends lost 3 bases and 4 bases, in that order; junction bases with no gene match: 5. The germline V gene encodes CDR1 SGHTA and CDR2 FQGNSA. Here the CDR3 reads CASSFDRALTEAFF. The CDR3 DNA is TGTGCCAGCAGCTTCGACAGGGCTCTCACTGAAGCTTTCTTT.

This clonotype came up a few times. The chain combines TRBV5-1 with TRBJ2-2; 9 nucleotides align to TRBD1. The CDR3 contains 16 residues. V gave up 4 bases and J gave up 6 bases; unmatched junction bases: 10. Germline loops: CDR1 SGHRS, CDR2 YFSETQ. The CDR3 DNA is TGCGCCAGCAGCCCCTCGCCGGGACAGGGTTCCGGGGAGCTGTTTTTT. Encoded protein: CASSPSPGQGSGELFF.

Only a few counts were recorded for this clonotype. The J gene is TRBJ1-1, the V gene TRBV24-1; 8 nucleotides agree with TRBD1. V lost 3 bases, J lost 11 bases, and 4 bases stayed unmatched. The CDR3 runs to 12 residues. Germline assignment: CDR1 KGHDR and CDR2 SFDVKD. The CDR3 DNA reads TGTGCCACCAGTGATGACAGGGGAAAGGCTTTCTTT. Amino acids: CATSDDRGKAFF.

The chain has TRBV5-1 and TRBJ1-6, with a weak D call TRBD1 (5 bases). The CDR3 runs to 14 residues. The germline V and J ends were trimmed by 7 bases and 10 bases, with 18 bases remaining between them. In germline, CDR1 is SGHRS, CDR2 YFSETQ. CDR3 protein: CASQDGGLWSPLHF. The CDR3 DNA sequence: TGCGCCAGCCAGGACGGGGGACTGTGGTCACCCCTCCACTTT.

This chain uses TRBV2 with TRBJ1-2; D perhaps matches TRBD1 (5 bases). Deletions cut 5 bases from V and 3 bases from J, with 10 bases between. The CDR3 covers 13 residues. Germline V CDR1 and CDR2: SNHLY, FYNNEI. This CDR3 reads CASSQGEDYGYTF. The DNA for the CDR3 is TGTGCCAGCAGTCAGGGAGAGGACTATGGCTACACCTTC.

The chain links TRBV5-6 to TRBJ2-1; no clear D gene. The V and J ends lost 1 base and 8 bases respectively, with 7 bases between them. The CDR3 is made up of 12 amino acids. Germline V gene lookup returns CDR1 SGHDT and CDR2 YYEEEE. CDR3 amino acids: CASSLRWDEQFF. CDR3 DNA sequence: TGTGCCAGCAGCTTGAGGTGGGATGAGCAGTTCTTC. The entire variable domain, with the rest obtained from reference TRBV5-6 and TRBJ2-1, is as follows: DAGVTQSPTHLIKTRGQQVTLRCSPKSGHDTVSWYQQALGQGPQFIFQYYEEEERQRGNFPDRFSGHQFPNYSSELNVNALLLGDSALYLCASSLRWDEQFFGPGTRLTVL.

This clonotype has a count of ten or more. V gene TRBV5-1 combines with J gene TRBJ2-7; 10 nucleotides match TRBD1. Trimming cost V 4 bases and J 4 bases; bases outside gene matches: 5. This CDR3 has 14 amino acids. Looked up from germline, CDR1 is SGHRS and CDR2 is YFSETQ. DNA for the CDR3: TGCGCCAGCAGCGGGACAGGGGATTGGTACGAGCAGTACTTC. Translating it yields CASSGTGDWYEQYF. Filled out from reference TRBV5-1 and TRBJ2-7, the complete variable domain reads KAGVTQTPRYLIKTRGQQVTLSCSPISGHRSVSWYQQTPGQGLQFLFEYFSETQRNKGNFPGRFSGRQFSNSRSEMNVSTLELGDSALYLCASSGTGDWYEQYFGPGTRLTVT.

This clonotype was counted only a few times. V usage is TRBV6-2 or TRBV6-3 and J usage is TRBJ2-5; D tentatively reads TRBD1 or TRBD2 (5 bases each). The CDR3 is 16 amino acids. CDR1 is MNHEY, CDR2 SVGEGT, per germline. V lost 2 bases, J lost 5 bases, and 18 bases lay in between. DNA of the CDR3: TGTGCCAGCAGTTACGGGGACCCCCGGGCCTGGGAGACCCAGTACTTC. This sequence encodes CASSYGDPRAWETQYF.

This chain connects TRBV27 to TRBJ2-5, with a possible D match to TRBD2 (6 bases). This CDR3 has 14 amino acids. Looked up from germline, CDR1 is MNHEY and CDR2 is SMNVEV (reference sequence). The germline V and J ends were trimmed by 0 bases and 4 bases, with 9 bases remaining between them. The CDR3 spells CASSLSRGSETQYF. The CDR3 nucleotides are TGTGCCAGCAGTTTATCCCGGGGGTCAGAGACCCAGTACTTC.

The J gene is TRBJ1-2, the V gene TRBV27, with D uncertain. The germline V and J ends were trimmed by 5 bases and 3 bases, with 10 bases remaining between them. The CDR3 covers 13 residues. The germline V gene encodes CDR1 MNHEY and CDR2 SMNVEV (reference sequence). As DNA, the CDR3 is TGTGCCAGCAGTCGGCCAGGTGACTATGGCTACACCTTC. Its protein is CASSRPGDYGYTF.

The gene calls are TRBV7-9 and TRBJ2-1, with no clear D. Trimming stripped 1 base from V and 6 bases from J, with 7 bases between. Germline V gene lookup returns CDR1 SEHNR and CDR2 FQNEAQ (reference sequence). The CDR3 length is 13 residues. The DNA of the CDR3 is TGTGCCAGCAGCTTAGAGTACACCAATGAGCAGTTCTTC. Its translation is CASSLEYTNEQFF.

The CDR3 loop is CASSFFYHNEQFF. The CDR3 DNA reads as TGTGCCAGCAGTTTTTTTTACCACAATGAGCAGTTCTTC. The genes are TRBV27 and TRBJ2-1; D gene unclear. V gave up 3 bases and J gave up 5 bases, with 8 bases separating them. The CDR3 contains 13 residues. From germline, CDR1 is MNHEY and CDR2 SMNVEV (reference sequence).

This clonotype was observed a handful of times. The chain joins TRBV7-2 to TRBJ2-3, with a tentative D call TRBD2 (6 bases). Trimming removed 1 base at V and 8 bases at J, with 13 bases between. From germline, CDR1 is SGHTA and CDR2 FQGNSA. This CDR3 spans 14 amino acids. CDR3 residues: CASSLGGDQGTQYF. DNA for the CDR3: TGTGCCAGCAGCTTAGGGGGGGACCAAGGTACGCAGTATTTT.

This clonotype came up a few times. The V call is TRBV4-3, the J call TRBJ1-2; D ambiguous. The CDR3 runs to 16 residues. Trimming took 3 bases from V and 0 from J, leaving 14 bases between them. The germline V gene encodes CDR1 LGHNA and CDR2 YSLEER. The CDR3 sequence is CASSHGEGTTNYGYTF. Here the CDR3 DNA reads TGCGCCAGCAGCCACGGTGAAGGCACAACTAACTATGGCTACACCTTC.

This clonotype was observed a few times. This chain connects TRBV15 to TRBJ2-3; D not resolved. Germline CDR1 is LNHNV and CDR2 is YYDKDF (reference sequence). This CDR3 is built from 16 residues. The V gene lost 0 bases and the J gene lost 1 base, with 11 bases spanning the gap. CDR3 sequence: CATSRDAEVGTDTQYF. The CDR3 region has the DNA TGTGCCACCAGCAGAGATGCCGAGGTTGGCACAGATACGCAGTATTTT.

This clonotype came up a few times. The chain combines TRBV15 with TRBJ2-5, with D uncertain. The CDR3 runs 12 residues. CDR1 is LNHNV and CDR2 is YYDKDF in the germline V gene (reference sequence). The V gene lost 3 bases and the J gene lost 4 bases, with 6 bases spanning the gap. The CDR3 reads CATSRPGETQYF. CDR3 nucleotide sequence: TGTGCCACCAGCAGGCCAGGAGAGACCCAGTACTTC.

The rearrangement links TRBV9 to TRBJ1-2, with D possibly being TRBD1 (5 bases). V was pared by 0 bases and J by 8 bases, with 17 bases between. The CDR3 totals 15 residues. CDR1 is SGDLS and CDR2 is YYNGEE in the germline V gene. The CDR3 DNA follows: TGTGCCAGCAGCGTAGCTACCTCCAGGGAGAGGGGCTACACCTTC. This translates into CASSVATSRERGYTF. Full variable domain (rest looked up from reference TRBV9 and TRBJ1-2): DSGVTQTPKHLITATGQRVTLRCSPRSGDLSVYWYQQSLDQGLQFLIQYYNGEERAKGNILERFSAQQFPDLHSELNLSSLELGDSALYFCASSVATSRERGYTFGSGTRLTVV.

This chain links TRBV9 with TRBJ1-6, with D uncertain. CDR1 SGDLS and CDR2 YYNGEE come from the germline V gene. V was cut by 0 bases and J by 7 bases, with 8 bases left in between. This CDR3 has 14 residues. DNA of the CDR3: TGTGCCAGCAGCGTAGAACATACCAATTCACCCCTCCACTTT. Translation gives CASSVEHTNSPLHF.